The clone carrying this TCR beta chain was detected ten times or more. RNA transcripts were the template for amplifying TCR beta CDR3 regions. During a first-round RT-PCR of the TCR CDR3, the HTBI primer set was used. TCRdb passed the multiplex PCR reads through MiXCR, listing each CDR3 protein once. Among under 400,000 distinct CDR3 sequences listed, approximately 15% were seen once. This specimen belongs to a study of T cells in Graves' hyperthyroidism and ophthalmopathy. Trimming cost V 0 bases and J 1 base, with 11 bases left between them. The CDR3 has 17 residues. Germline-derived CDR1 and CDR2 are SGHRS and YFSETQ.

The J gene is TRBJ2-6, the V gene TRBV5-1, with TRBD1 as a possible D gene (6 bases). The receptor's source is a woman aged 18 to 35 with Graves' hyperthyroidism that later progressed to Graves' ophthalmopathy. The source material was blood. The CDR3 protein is CASSLEARGSGANVLTF. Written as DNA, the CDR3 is TGCGCCAGCAGCTTGGAGGCCAGGGGATCTGGGGCCAACGTCCTGACTTTC.